This TCR beta chain was captured in a study of CD8 T cells in Susac syndrome. Study-level findings and limits: The study recognized that its TCR sequencing and HLA analysis covered a relatively small number of individuals.

As concerns this clonotype: What it recognizes is unknown.

Germline V gene lookup returns CDR1 MNHEY and CDR2 SMNVEV (reference sequence). This CDR3 comprises 14 residues. With 3 bases removed from V and 9 bases from J, the gap between germline ends came to 15 bases. Sequencing of TCR beta was performed on blood CD8+ T cells and on blood CD4+ T cells. Negative magnetic isolation gave CD8+ and CD4+ cells; FACS enriched CD8+ TEMRA. With random hexamers, roughly 0.5 to 1 ug RNA was reverse transcribed. An immunoSEQ multiplex PCR generated amplified TCR beta CDR3 products spanning 54 Vbeta and 13 Jbeta. TCRdb reprocessed the immunoSEQ multiplex PCR reads via MiXCR and lists one record per CDR3 protein. The sample shows about 180,000 distinct CDR3 sequences, 85% to 95% of them seen only once.

Input material: CD8+ T cells from PBMCs. The TCR sequence derives from a human donor with multiple sclerosis. This chain links TRBV27 with TRBJ1-5, with a tentative D call TRBD1 (5 bases). As DNA, the CDR3 is TGTGCCAGCAGTTTGTACCGGGACGTCGGGCCCCAGCATTTT. This gives the protein CASSLYRDVGPQHF.